This T cell receptor (beta chain) was sequenced during a study of blood T cell repertoires in COVID-19 (dated by TCRdb to 2020 to 2021). For the wider study: Collaborator samples came from the United States, Italy and Spain and covered acute and convalescent phases of COVID-19. Nearly every sample came with metadata listing a de-identified subject ID, COVID-19 status, age in years and sex. Where HLA class I and class II types were available, the types were taken from metadata supplied by the sample provider, not from assay-based typing. The repertoires were released in a freely available public database meant as a resource for research on the immune response to SARS-CoV-2. The prospective study material was composed of cDNA or gDNA derived from T cells, B-cell-depleted T cells, or PBMCs. The dataset comprised deeply sampled blood TCRbeta repertoires from subjects exposed to, actively infected with, or recovered from COVID-19. The samples were drawn from two sources: the first 160 participants of the ongoing ImmuneRACE study, and fewer than 1,500 subjects contributed by 6 global collaborators.

The immunoSEQ Assay, a bias-controlled multiplex PCR, was used to amplify TCRbeta CDR3 regions from genomic DNA. The paper's data handling went like this. Nucleated cell counts per sample were estimated from amplification of reference gene primers within the assay. To quantify the absolute abundance of each unique TCRbeta CDR3 rearrangement, sequence reads were collapsed and filtered. For each sample, productive Simpson clonality was calculated by taking the square root of Simpson's diversity index across productive rearrangements. Here the immuneACCESS table is served through TCRdb, limited to in-frame sequences with V and J called. Missing clones are a known gap in these copies; in checked studies unresolved V genes cover under half, and the rest lacks a known reason. D and trimming come from the DNA, and the V and J calls and clone size come from that table. Present in this sample are around 270,000 clones, approximately 90% of which were seen just once. The top ten clones comprise roughly 5.1% of the sample.

As regards this clone: Its antigen is still unknown. No base qualities exist here, and no much larger clone lies one base off it.

Paper-wide results and their limitations: The quantity of clinical and demographic metadata differed by source and by participant and was supplied without curation.

Whole blood was collected in K2EDTA tubes by collaborating institutions according to the institutions' own protocols. For TCRbeta analysis, collaborators shipped samples in one of three forms: frozen whole blood, isolated PBMCs, or DNA extracted from either of those sample types. The sample comprised peripheral blood. The clonotype comes from a man aged 35 to 55 with acute or convalescent COVID-19.

The nucleotide sequence is given as TGTGCCACCAGTGATTTGCAGGGGAAGCAGTACTTC. This gives the protein CATSDLQGKQYF. The chain is made from TRBV24-1 and TRBJ2-7, and TRBD1 may be the D gene, going by 6 matching bases. The germline V gene yields KGHDR for CDR1 and SFDVKD for CDR2. Taken from cysteine to phenylalanine, the CDR3 has 12 residues. Solely the CDR3 DNA is kept, with 36 bases framed from the first base. V and J lose 0 bases and 8 bases, and a span of 7 bases separates them.